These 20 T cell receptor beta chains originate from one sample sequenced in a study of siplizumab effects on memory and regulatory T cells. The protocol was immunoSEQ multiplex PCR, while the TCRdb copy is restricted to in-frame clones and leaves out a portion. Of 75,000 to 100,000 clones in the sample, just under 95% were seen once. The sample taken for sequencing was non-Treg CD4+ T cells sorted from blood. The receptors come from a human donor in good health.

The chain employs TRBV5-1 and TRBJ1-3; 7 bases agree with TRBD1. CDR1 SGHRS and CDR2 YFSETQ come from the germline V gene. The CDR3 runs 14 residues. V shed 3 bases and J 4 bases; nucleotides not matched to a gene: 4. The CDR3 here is CASSYGQEGNTIYF. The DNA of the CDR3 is TGCGCCAGCAGCTATGGACAGGAGGGAAACACCATATATTTT.

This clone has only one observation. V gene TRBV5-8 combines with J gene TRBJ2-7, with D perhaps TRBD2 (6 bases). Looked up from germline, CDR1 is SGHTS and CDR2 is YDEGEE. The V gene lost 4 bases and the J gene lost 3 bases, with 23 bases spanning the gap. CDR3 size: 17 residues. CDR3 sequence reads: CASSPPYPRRGVYEQYF. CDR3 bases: TGTGCCAGCAGCCCCCCCTATCCGAGGAGGGGAGTCTACGAGCAGTACTTC.

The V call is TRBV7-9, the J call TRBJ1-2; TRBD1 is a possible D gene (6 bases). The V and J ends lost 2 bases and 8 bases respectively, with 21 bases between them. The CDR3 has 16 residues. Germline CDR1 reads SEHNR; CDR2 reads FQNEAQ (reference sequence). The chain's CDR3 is CASSLTRDTEIWGYTF. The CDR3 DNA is TGTGCCAGCAGCTTAACCCGGGACACCGAGATTTGGGGCTACACCTTC. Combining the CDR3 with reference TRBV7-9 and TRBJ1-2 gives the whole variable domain DTGVSQNPRHKITKRGQNVTFRCDPISEHNRLYWYRQTLGQGPEFLTYFQNEAQLEKSRLLSDRFSAERPKGSFSTLEIQRTEQGDSAMYLCASSLTRDTEIWGYTFGSGTRLTVV.

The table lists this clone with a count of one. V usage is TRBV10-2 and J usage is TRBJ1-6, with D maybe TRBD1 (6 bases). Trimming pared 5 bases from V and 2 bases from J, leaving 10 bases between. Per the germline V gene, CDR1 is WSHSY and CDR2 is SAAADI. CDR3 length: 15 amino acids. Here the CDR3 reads CASSSQGAYNSPLHF. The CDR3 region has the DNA TGCGCCAGCAGTTCACAGGGCGCCTATAATTCACCCCTCCACTTT.

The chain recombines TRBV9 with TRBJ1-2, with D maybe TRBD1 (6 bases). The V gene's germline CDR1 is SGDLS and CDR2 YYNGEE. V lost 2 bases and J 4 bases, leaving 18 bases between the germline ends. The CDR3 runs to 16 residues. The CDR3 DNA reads TGTGCCAGCAGCGTTCCCTGGGCAGGGGCGTTCTATGGCTACACCTTC. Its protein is CASSVPWAGAFYGYTF.

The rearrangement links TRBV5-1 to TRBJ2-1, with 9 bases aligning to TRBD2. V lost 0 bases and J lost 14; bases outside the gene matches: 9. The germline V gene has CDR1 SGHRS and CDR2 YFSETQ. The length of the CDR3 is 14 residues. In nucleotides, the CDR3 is TGCGCCAGCAGCTTGGAGCTAGCGGGAAGGGAGGAGTTCTTC. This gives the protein CASSLELAGREEFF.

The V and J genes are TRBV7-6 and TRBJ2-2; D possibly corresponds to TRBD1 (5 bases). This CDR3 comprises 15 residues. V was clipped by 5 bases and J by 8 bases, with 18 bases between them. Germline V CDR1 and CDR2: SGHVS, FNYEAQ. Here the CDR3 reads CASSDQTVASGELFF. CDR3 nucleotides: TGTGCCAGCAGCGACCAGACAGTGGCGTCAGGGGAGCTGTTTTTT.

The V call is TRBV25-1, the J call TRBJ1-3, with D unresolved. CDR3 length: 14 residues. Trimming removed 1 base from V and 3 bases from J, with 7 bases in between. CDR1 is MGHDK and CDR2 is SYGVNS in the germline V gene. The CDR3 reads CASSESWGGNTIYF. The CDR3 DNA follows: TGTGCCAGCAGTGAATCGTGGGGTGGAAACACCATATATTTT.

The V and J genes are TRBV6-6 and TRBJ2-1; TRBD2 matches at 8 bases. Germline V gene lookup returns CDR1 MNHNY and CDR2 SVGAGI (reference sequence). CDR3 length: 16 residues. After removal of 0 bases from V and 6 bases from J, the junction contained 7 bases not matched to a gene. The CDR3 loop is CASSYSSGGEVNEQFF. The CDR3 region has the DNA TGTGCCAGCAGTTACTCTTCGGGGGGGGAGGTCAATGAGCAGTTCTTC.

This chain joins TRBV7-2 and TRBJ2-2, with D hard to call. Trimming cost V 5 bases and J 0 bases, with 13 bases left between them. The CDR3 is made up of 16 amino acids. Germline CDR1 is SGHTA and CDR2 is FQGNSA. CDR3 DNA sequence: TGTGCCAGCAGCGCCCGAGCGCTCACGAACACCGGGGAGCTGTTTTTT. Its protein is CASSARALTNTGELFF.

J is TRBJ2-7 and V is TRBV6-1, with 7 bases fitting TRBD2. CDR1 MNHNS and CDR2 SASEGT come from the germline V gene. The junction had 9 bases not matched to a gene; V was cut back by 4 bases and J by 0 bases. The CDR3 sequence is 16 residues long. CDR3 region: CASSVSPSGISYEQYF. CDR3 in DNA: TGTGCCAGCAGTGTAAGCCCTAGCGGCATCTCCTACGAGCAGTACTTC.

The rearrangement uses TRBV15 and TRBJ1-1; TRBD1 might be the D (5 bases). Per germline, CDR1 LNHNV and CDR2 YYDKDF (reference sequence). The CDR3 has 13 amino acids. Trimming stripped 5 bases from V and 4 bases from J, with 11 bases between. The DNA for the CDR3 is TGTGCCACCAGCGCTTGGGGGGGCACTGAAGCTTTCTTT. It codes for CATSAWGGTEAFF.

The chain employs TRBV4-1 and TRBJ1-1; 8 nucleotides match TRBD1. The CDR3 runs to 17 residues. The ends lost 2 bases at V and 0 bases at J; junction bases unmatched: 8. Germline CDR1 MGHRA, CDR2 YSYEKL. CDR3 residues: CASSQMAGGILNTEAFF. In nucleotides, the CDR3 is TGCGCCAGCAGCCAAATGGCAGGGGGCATATTGAACACTGAAGCTTTCTTT.

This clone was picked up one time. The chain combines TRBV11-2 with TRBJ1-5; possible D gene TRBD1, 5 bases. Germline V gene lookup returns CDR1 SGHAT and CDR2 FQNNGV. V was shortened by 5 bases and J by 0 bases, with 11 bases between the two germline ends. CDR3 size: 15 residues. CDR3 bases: TGTGCCAGCAGCGATGACAGACATAGCAATCAGCCCCAGCATTTT. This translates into CASSDDRHSNQPQHF.

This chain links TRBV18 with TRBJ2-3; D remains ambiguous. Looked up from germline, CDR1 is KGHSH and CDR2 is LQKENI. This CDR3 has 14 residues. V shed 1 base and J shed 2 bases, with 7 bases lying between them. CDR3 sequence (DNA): TGTGCCAGCTCACCACGAGTCAACACAGATACGCAGTATTTT. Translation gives CASSPRVNTDTQYF.

The CDR3 nucleotides are TGTGCCAGTAGCCAGGGGGCGGGAGCCAAAAACATTCAGTACTTC. It encodes CASSQGAGAKNIQYF. This sequence joins TRBV19 and TRBJ2-4; 8 bases match TRBD1. Germline loops: CDR1 LNHDA, CDR2 SQIVND (reference sequence). Germline trimming cut 6 bases from V and 0 bases from J; bases unmatched to any gene: 4. The CDR3 is made up of 15 amino acids.

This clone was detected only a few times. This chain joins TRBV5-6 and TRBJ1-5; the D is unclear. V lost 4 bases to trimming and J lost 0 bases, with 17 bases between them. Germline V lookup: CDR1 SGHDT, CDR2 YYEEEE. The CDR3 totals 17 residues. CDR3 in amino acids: CASSTRRGTNSNQPQHF. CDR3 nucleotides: TGTGCCAGCAGCACCCGGCGGGGAACCAATAGCAATCAGCCCCAGCATTTT.

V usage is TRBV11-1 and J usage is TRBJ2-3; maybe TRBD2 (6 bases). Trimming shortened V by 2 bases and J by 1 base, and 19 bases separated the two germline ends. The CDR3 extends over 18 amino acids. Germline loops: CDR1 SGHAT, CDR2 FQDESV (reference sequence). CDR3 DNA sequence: TGTGCCAGCAGCTTAACAAGCTTCTCGGCTAGCGGCACAGATACGCAGTATTTT. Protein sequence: CASSLTSFSASGTDTQYF.

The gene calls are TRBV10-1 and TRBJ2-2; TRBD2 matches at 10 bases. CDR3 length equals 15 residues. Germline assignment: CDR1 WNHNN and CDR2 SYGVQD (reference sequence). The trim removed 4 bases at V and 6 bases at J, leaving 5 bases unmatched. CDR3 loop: CASSVLAGAAGELFF. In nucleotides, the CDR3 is TGCGCCAGCAGTGTGCTAGCGGGAGCCGCCGGGGAGCTGTTTTTT.

This CDR3 is CASSRPGLVETQYF. For the CDR3, the DNA is TGTGCCAGCAGTCGGCCGGGACTTGTGGAGACCCAGTACTTC. V usage is TRBV25-1 and J usage is TRBJ2-5; perhaps TRBD2 as D (6 bases). Between the trimmed V and J ends, which lost 5 bases and 5 bases, there was a span of 15 bases. The CDR3 is 14 amino acids. Per germline, CDR1 MGHDK and CDR2 SYGVNS.